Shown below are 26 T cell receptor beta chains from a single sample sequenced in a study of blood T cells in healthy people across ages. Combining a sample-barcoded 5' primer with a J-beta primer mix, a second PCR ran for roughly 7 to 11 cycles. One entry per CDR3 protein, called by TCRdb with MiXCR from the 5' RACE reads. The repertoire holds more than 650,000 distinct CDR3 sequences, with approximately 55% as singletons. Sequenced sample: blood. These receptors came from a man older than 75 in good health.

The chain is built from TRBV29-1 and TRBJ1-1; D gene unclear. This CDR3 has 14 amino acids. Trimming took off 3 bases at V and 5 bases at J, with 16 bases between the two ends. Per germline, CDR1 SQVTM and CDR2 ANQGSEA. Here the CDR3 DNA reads TGCAGCGTTGAGCTCAGGACCAAAGTGACTGAAGCTTTCTTT. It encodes CSVELRTKVTEAFF. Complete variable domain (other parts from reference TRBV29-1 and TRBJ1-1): SAVISQKPSRDICQRGTSLTIQCQVDSQVTMMFWYRQQPGQSLTLIATANQGSEATYESGFVIDKFPISRPNLTFSTLTVSNMSPEDSSIYLCSVELRTKVTEAFFGQGTRLTVV.

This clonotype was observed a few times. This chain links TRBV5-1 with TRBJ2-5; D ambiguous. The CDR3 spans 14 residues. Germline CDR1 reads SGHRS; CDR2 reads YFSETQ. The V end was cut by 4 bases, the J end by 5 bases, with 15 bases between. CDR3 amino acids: CASSPTRGMETQYF. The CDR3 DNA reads TGCGCCAGCAGCCCGACGAGAGGAATGGAGACCCAGTACTTC.

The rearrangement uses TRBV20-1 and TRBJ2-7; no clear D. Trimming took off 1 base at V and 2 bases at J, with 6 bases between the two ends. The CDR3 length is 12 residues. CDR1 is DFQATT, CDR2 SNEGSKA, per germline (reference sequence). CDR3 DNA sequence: TGCAGTGCTAGAGCAGAGCCCTACGAGCAGTACTTC. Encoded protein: CSARAEPYEQYF.

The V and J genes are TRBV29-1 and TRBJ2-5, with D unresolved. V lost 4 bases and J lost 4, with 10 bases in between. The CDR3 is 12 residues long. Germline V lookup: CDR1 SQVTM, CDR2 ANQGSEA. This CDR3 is CSVADGIETQYF. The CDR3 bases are TGCAGCGTTGCTGACGGTATAGAGACCCAGTACTTC.

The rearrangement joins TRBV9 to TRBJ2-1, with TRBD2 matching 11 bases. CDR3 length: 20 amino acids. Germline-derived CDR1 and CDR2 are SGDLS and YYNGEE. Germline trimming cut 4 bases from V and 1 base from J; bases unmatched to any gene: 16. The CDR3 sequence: CASSSRGGSGRAESYNEQFF. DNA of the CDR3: TGTGCCAGCAGCTCCCGCGGGGGTAGCGGGAGGGCCGAGTCCTACAATGAGCAGTTCTTC.

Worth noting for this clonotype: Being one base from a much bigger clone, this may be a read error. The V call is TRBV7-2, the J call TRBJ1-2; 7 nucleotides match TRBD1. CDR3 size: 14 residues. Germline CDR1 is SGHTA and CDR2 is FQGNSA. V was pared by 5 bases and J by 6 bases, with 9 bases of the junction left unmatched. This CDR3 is CASSQRGQADGYTF. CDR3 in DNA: TGTGCCAGCAGCCAGAGAGGACAGGCAGATGGCTACACCTTC.

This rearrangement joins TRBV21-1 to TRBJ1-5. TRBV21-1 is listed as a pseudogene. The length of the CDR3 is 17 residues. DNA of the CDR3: TGTGCCAGCAGCAGAAGAATACGCGGGCCTCTTAATCAGCCCCAGCATTTT. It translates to CASSRRIRGPLNQPQHF.

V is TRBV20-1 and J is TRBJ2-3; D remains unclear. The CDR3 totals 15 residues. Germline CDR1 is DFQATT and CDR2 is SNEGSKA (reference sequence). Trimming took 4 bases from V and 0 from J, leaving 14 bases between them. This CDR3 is CSATRRAKSTDTQYF. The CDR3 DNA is TGCAGTGCTACCCGACGGGCGAAAAGCACAGATACGCAGTATTTT.

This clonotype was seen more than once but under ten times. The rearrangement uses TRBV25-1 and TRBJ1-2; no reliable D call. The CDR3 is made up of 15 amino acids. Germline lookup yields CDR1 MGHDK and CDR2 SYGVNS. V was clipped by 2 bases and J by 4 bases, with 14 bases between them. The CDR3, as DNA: TGTGCCAGCAGTGAAATCGGGGTTTCGGGCTATGGCTACACCTTC. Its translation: CASSEIGVSGYGYTF.

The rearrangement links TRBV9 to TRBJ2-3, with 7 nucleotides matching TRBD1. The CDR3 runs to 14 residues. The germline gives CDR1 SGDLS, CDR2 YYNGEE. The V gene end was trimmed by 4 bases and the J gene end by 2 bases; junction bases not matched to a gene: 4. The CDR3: CASSSGQFTDTQYF. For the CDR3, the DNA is TGTGCCAGCAGCTCGGGACAGTTCACAGATACGCAGTATTTT.

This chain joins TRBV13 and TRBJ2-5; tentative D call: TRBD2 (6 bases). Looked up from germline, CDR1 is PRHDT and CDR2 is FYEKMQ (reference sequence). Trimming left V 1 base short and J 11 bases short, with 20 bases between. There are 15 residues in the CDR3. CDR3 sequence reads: CASSLAPRGNGEQYF. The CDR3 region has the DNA TGTGCCAGCAGCTTAGCCCCCCGGGGGAACGGTGAGCAGTACTTC.

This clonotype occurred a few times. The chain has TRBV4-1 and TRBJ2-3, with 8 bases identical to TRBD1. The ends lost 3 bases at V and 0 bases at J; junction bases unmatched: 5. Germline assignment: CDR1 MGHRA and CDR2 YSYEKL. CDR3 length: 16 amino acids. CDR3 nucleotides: TGCGCCAGCAGCCAGGGACAGGACTCTAGCACAGATACGCAGTATTTT. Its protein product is CASSQGQDSSTDTQYF.

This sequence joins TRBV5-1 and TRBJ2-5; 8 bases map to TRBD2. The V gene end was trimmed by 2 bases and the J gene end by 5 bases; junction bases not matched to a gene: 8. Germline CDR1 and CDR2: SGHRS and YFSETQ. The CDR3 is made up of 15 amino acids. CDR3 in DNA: TGCGCCAGCAGCTTCGGGGGGGCGTTTTGGGAGACCCAGTACTTC. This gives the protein CASSFGGAFWETQYF.

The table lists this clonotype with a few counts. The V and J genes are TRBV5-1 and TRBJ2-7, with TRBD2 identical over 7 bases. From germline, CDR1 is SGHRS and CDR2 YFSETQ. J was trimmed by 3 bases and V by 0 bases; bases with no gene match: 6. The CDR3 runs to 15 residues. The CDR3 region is CASSLEGSGHYEQYF. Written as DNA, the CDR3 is TGCGCCAGCAGCTTGGAGGGTAGCGGGCACTACGAGCAGTACTTC.

Here the CDR3 DNA reads TGCAGCGCGGACACCCGAGATAACTATGGCTACACCTTC. Protein sequence: CSADTRDNYGYTF. The chain joins TRBV29-1 to TRBJ1-2; D is perhaps TRBD1 (5 bases). The CDR3 contains 13 residues. Germline V gene data show CDR1 as SQVTM and CDR2 as ANQGSEA. V lost 7 bases and J 1 base, leaving 13 bases between the germline ends. Full variable domain (outside the CDR3, taken from reference TRBV29-1 and TRBJ1-2): SAVISQKPSRDICQRGTSLTIQCQVDSQVTMMFWYRQQPGQSLTLIATANQGSEATYESGFVIDKFPISRPNLTFSTLTVSNMSPEDSSIYLCSADTRDNYGYTFGSGTRLTVV.

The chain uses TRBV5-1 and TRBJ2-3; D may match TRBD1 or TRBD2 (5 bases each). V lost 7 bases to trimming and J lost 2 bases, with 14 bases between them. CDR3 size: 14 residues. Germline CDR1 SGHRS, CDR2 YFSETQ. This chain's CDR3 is CASHGETDTDTQYF. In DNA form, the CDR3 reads TGCGCCAGCCATGGGGAGACAGACACAGATACGCAGTATTTT. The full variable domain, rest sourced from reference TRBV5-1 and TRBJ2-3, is KAGVTQTPRYLIKTRGQQVTLSCSPISGHRSVSWYQQTPGQGLQFLFEYFSETQRNKGNFPGRFSGRQFSNSRSEMNVSTLELGDSALYLCASHGETDTDTQYFGPGTRLTVL.

The chain's CDR3 is CASSQGTTGWISPLHF. The CDR3 DNA is TGTGCCAGCAGCCAAGGGACGACAGGGTGGATTTCACCCCTCCACTTT. This sequence joins TRBV2 and TRBJ1-6, with 7 bases identical to TRBD1. CDR3 length equals 16 residues. CDR1 SNHLY and CDR2 FYNNEI come from the germline V gene. Trimming took 6 bases from V and 9 from J; bases not matched to a gene: 14.

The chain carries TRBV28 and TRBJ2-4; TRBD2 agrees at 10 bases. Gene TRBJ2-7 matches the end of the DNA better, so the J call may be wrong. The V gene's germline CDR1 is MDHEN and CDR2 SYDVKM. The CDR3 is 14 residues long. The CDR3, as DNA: TGTGCCAGCAGTTTTCTAGCGGGGGTGGGCGAGCAGTACTTC. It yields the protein CASSFLAGVGEQYF.

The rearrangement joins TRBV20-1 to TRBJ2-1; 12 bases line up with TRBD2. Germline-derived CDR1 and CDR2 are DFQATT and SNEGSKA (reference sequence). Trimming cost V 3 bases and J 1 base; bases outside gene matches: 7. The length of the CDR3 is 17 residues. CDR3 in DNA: TGCAGTGCTAGCTGGACTAGCGGGACGAGGTCCTACAATGAGCAGTTCTTC. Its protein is CSASWTSGTRSYNEQFF.

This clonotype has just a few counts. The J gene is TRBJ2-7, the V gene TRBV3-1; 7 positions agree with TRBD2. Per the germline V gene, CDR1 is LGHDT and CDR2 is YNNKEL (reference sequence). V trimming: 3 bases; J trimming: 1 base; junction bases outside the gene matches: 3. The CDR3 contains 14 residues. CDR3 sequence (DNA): TGTGCCAGCAGCCAGGCGGGGGAATCCTACGAGCAGTACTTC. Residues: CASSQAGESYEQYF.

The CDR3 DNA follows: TGTGCCAGCAGCCGCCCGGGGGGAACGCAGTATTTT. Protein product: CASSRPGGTQYF. The V call is TRBV7-2, the J call TRBJ2-3; 7 bases are shared with TRBD2. The V gene end was trimmed by 5 bases and the J gene end by 9 bases; junction bases not matched to a gene: 5. Germline V gives CDR1 SGHTA, CDR2 FQGNSA. CDR3 length: 12 amino acids.

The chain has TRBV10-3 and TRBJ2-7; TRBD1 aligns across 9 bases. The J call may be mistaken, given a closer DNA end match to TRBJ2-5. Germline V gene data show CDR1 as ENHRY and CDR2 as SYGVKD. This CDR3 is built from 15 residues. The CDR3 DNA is TGTGCCGCAGGCAGACAGGGGGATATAGGAGAGACCCAGTACTTC. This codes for CAAGRQGDIGETQYF.

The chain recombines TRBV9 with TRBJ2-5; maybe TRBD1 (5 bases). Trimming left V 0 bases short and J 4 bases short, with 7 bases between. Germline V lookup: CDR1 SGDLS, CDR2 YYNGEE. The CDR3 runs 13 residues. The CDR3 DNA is TGTGCCAGCAGCGTAGGGACACTAGAGACCCAGTACTTC. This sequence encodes CASSVGTLETQYF. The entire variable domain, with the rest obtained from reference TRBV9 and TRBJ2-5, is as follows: DSGVTQTPKHLITATGQRVTLRCSPRSGDLSVYWYQQSLDQGLQFLIQYYNGEERAKGNILERFSAQQFPDLHSELNLSSLELGDSALYFCASSVGTLETQYFGPGTRLLVL.

CDR3 sequence: CASSPPTGSGRYNEQFF. The CDR3 nucleotides read TGTGCCAGCAGCCCCCCCACGGGCAGCGGGAGATACAATGAGCAGTTCTTC. The chain couples TRBV9 to TRBJ2-1, with 8 bases lining up with TRBD2. There are 17 residues in the CDR3. The V and J ends lost 4 bases and 4 bases, in that order; junction bases with no gene match: 13. Germline V CDR1 and CDR2: SGDLS, YYNGEE.

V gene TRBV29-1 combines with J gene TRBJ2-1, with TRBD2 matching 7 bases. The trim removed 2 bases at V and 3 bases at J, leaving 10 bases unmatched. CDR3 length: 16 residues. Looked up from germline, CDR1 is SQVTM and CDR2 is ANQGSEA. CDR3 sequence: CSVEREGLRYYNEQFF. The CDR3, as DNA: TGCAGCGTTGAAAGGGAGGGTCTAAGGTACTACAATGAGCAGTTCTTC.

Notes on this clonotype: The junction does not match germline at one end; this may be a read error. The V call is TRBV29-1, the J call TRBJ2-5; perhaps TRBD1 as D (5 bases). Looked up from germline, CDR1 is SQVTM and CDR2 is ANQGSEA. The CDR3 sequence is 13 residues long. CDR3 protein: CGVELAGSETQYF. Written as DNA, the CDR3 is TGCGGCGTTGAACTTGCAGGGTCAGAGACCCAGTACTTC.